This entry lists 23 T cell receptor beta chains sequenced from one sample in a study of PD-1 blockade in classical Hodgkin lymphoma. This table comes from immunoSEQ multiplex PCR, and its TCRdb copy is limited to in-frame clones, with some not included. The sample lists 15,000 or so clones, around 64% seen once, with roughly a tenth in the top ten. In every patient, relapse followed autologous stem cell transplantation, while exposure to brentuximab vedotin differed. The source was peripheral blood mononuclear cells (PBMCs), collected at baseline. The receptors here all came from a human donor with classical Hodgkin lymphoma.

CDR3 DNA: TGCGCCAGCAGCTTGGCCTCCAGAGTCCATGAGCAGTTCTTC. Its protein is CASSLASRVHEQFF. The chain joins TRBV5-1 to TRBJ2-1; D ambiguous. CDR3 length equals 14 residues. Looked up from germline, CDR1 is SGHRS and CDR2 is YFSETQ. V was trimmed by 0 bases and J by 8 bases, leaving 12 bases between them.

The chain has TRBV30 and TRBJ1-1, with 7 positions matching TRBD1. CDR3 length: 17 amino acids. CDR1 is GTSNPN and CDR2 is SVGIG in the germline V gene (reference sequence). With V trimmed by 3 bases and J by 0 bases, 13 bases remained unmatched. The CDR3 spells CAWSLPPGGRLNTEAFF. For the CDR3, the DNA is TGTGCCTGGAGCCTACCCCCAGGGGGAAGATTGAACACTGAAGCTTTCTTT.

The chain joins TRBV9 to TRBJ2-7, with D possibly called TRBD1 or TRBD2 (7 bases each). Trimming shortened V by 4 bases and J by 5 bases, and 19 bases separated the two germline ends. This CDR3 has 15 amino acids. Germline lookup yields CDR1 SGDLS and CDR2 YYNGEE. The CDR3: CASSLGGGSDDEQYF. The CDR3 bases are TGTGCCAGCAGCTTAGGGGGCGGGAGTGACGACGAGCAGTACTTC.

This clone came up a few times. The J gene is TRBJ2-5, the V gene TRBV5-6, with D unclear. V lost 1 base and J lost 2, with 9 bases in between. The CDR3 loop spans 14 amino acids. The V gene's germline CDR1 is SGHDT and CDR2 YYEEEE. In DNA, the CDR3 is TGTGCCAGCAGCTTGCTTTGGGAACAAGAGACCCAGTACTTC. Its protein is CASSLLWEQETQYF.

The chain has TRBV9 and TRBJ2-7; 8 bases line up with TRBD1. The V and J ends lost 5 bases and 3 bases, in that order; junction bases with no gene match: 4. CDR3 length: 13 residues. CDR1 is SGDLS, CDR2 YYNGEE, per germline. In nucleotides, the CDR3 is TGTGCCAGCAGTGTCAGGGGGCTCTACGAGCAGTACTTC. It specifies CASSVRGLYEQYF.

This chain uses TRBV6-5 with TRBJ2-3; D not resolved. The CDR3 consists of 14 residues. Per the germline V gene, CDR1 is MNHEY and CDR2 is SVGAGI. Trimming removed 0 bases at V and 2 bases at J, with 6 bases between. In nucleotides, the CDR3 is TGTGCCAGCAGTTACTCCTATTCCACAGATACGCAGTATTTT. Encoded protein: CASSYSYSTDTQYF.

This clone is judged medium-sized (0.01 to 0.1%). The chain uses TRBV4-1 and TRBJ2-1; weak D call: TRBD2 (6 bases). CDR1 MGHRA and CDR2 YSYEKL come from the germline V gene. This CDR3 comprises 14 residues. V dropped 3 bases and J dropped 5 bases, with 11 bases sitting between them. The CDR3 bases are TGCGCCAGCAGCCATTCTAGCGCAAACAATGAGCAGTTCTTC. Translation gives CASSHSSANNEQFF.

J is TRBJ2-1 and V is TRBV10-1, with D perhaps matching TRBD1 (5 bases). The CDR3 totals 15 residues. Germline lookup yields CDR1 WNHNN and CDR2 SYGVQD (reference sequence). With 4 bases removed from V and 1 base from J, the gap between germline ends came to 11 bases. The CDR3 is CASSVAQGSYNEQFF. The CDR3 bases are TGCGCCAGCAGTGTTGCGCAGGGTTCCTACAATGAGCAGTTCTTC.

As DNA, the CDR3 is TGCAGTGCTGGCACAGACTATGGCTACACCTTC. Its translation: CSAGTDYGYTF. The chain recombines TRBV20-1 with TRBJ1-2; D is uncertain. The V gene's germline CDR1 is DFQATT and CDR2 SNEGSKA (reference sequence). This CDR3 region has 11 residues. The germline V and J ends were trimmed by 5 bases and 3 bases, with 7 bases remaining between them.

The J gene is TRBJ2-5, the V gene TRBV2; tentative D call: TRBD2 (5 bases). Between the trimmed V and J ends, which lost 6 bases and 1 base, there was a span of 12 bases. CDR1 and CDR2 (germline): SNHLY, FYNNEI. This CDR3 contains 14 residues. The CDR3 sequence is CASSSLTSQETQYF. Here the CDR3 DNA reads TGTGCCAGCAGCTCCCTTACTAGCCAAGAGACCCAGTACTTC.

The rearrangement joins TRBV11-2 to TRBJ2-7, with TRBD2 matching over 7 bases. The CDR3 has 15 residues. CDR1 SGHAT and CDR2 FQNNGV come from the germline V gene. V lost 2 bases to trimming and J lost 0 bases; unmatched junction nucleotides: 4. For the CDR3, the DNA is TGTGCCAGCAGCTTATACGGCGGGGGCTCCTACGAGCAGTACTTC. Translated, it gives CASSLYGGGSYEQYF.

This chain links TRBV28 with TRBJ1-2, with D hard to call. This CDR3 comprises 15 residues. V was clipped by 1 base and J by 1 base, with 10 bases between them. Per the germline V gene, CDR1 is MDHEN and CDR2 is SYDVKM. For the CDR3, the DNA is TGTGCCAGCAGTTTATCAACAACGGATAACTATGGCTACACCTTC. It yields the protein CASSLSTTDNYGYTF.

The chain is built from TRBV9 and TRBJ2-1, with 7 bases that match TRBD1. V lost 3 bases, J lost 0 bases, and 6 bases stayed unmatched. Germline-derived CDR1 and CDR2 are SGDLS and YYNGEE. The CDR3 length is 16 residues. CDR3 in amino acids: CASSDQRDSSYNEQFF. The CDR3 nucleotides read TGTGCCAGCAGCGACCAAAGGGACAGCTCCTACAATGAGCAGTTCTTC.

This clone is deemed medium-sized. The chain couples TRBV2 to TRBJ1-5, with D hard to call. The CDR3 has 13 amino acids. With 6 bases removed from V and 2 bases from J, the gap between germline ends came to 8 bases. From germline, CDR1 is SNHLY and CDR2 FYNNEI. The CDR3: CASRGRGNQPQHF. The CDR3 nucleotides read TGTGCCAGCAGGGGAAGGGGCAATCAGCCCCAGCATTTT.

The rearrangement uses TRBV4-1 and TRBJ1-1; the D gene is possibly TRBD1 (6 bases). V was cut by 1 base and J by 5 bases, with 17 bases left in between. The CDR3 is 16 residues long. Germline V gene data show CDR1 as MGHRA and CDR2 as YSYEKL. Here the CDR3 reads CASSQGQGLSRTEAFF. The CDR3 DNA follows: TGCGCCAGCAGCCAAGGGCAGGGGCTATCTAGGACTGAAGCTTTCTTT.

Note on this clone: The junction departs from the called germline gene at one end, perhaps through a read error. The V call is TRBV7-7, the J call TRBJ2-7; D possibly corresponds to TRBD1 (5 bases). The CDR3 contains 13 residues. Per germline, CDR1 SSHAT and CDR2 FNYEAQ (reference sequence). DNA for the CDR3: TGTGCTAGCAGCTTAGACCAGGGAAGCGAGCAGTACTTC. This translates into CASSLDQGSEQYF.

CDR3 nucleotides: TGTGCCAGCAGTTTAGGAACTAGCGGGATTTTTTACGAGCAGTACTTC. Its protein is CASSLGTSGIFYEQYF. The chain has TRBV28 and TRBJ2-7; 10 positions match TRBD2. The trim removed 2 bases at V and 4 bases at J, leaving 8 bases unmatched. Germline V lookup: CDR1 MDHEN, CDR2 SYDVKM. CDR3 length: 16 amino acids.

The V and J genes are TRBV7-8 and TRBJ2-1; TRBD2 agrees at 15 bases. Losses at the gene ends were 5 bases for V and 8 bases for J; bases not matched to a gene: 4. The CDR3 extends over 15 amino acids. Germline lookup yields CDR1 SGHVS and CDR2 FQNEAQ. This CDR3 is CASSEGLAGGYEQFF. The CDR3 DNA is TGTGCCAGCAGCGAGGGACTAGCGGGAGGATATGAGCAGTTCTTC.

Regarding this clone: Germline and junction disagree at one end, which may indicate a read error. Distinct nucleotide sequences in the sample also encode this CDR3. The rearrangement uses TRBV5-6 and TRBJ1-5; D is unclear. The CDR3 contains 15 residues. Germline V gives CDR1 SGHDT, CDR2 YYEEEE. The CDR3 spells CASSHAFNSNQPQHF. CDR3 sequence (DNA): TGCGCCAGCAGCCACGCCTTCAATAGCAATCAGCCCCAGCATTTT.

This chain links TRBV11-3 with TRBJ2-1, with 10 bases fitting TRBD2. V lost 0 bases to trimming and J lost 3 bases; unmatched junction nucleotides: 5. Germline assignment: CDR1 SGHNT and CDR2 YENEEA. There are 17 residues in the CDR3. The CDR3 loop is CASSLDPTSGIYNEQFF. The DNA of the CDR3 is TGTGCCAGCAGCTTAGATCCCACTAGCGGGATCTACAATGAGCAGTTCTTC.

To note about this clone: A much larger clone is a single base away; this may be a read error. CDR3 in amino acids: CAGSPLRAGGEYEPQHF. CDR3 nucleotides: TGTGCCGGCAGTCCATTGCGGGCAGGGGGCGAATACGAACCCCAGCATTTT. The chain uses TRBV28 and TRBJ1-5, with 8 bases aligning to TRBD1. The CDR3 runs 17 residues. Germline V gives CDR1 MDHEN, CDR2 SYDVKM.

The DNA for the CDR3 is TGTGCCATCAGTGGAGACGGGAGCCCAGCGGCGTCCTACAATGAGCAGTTCTTC. Translation gives CAISGDGSPAASYNEQFF. V gene TRBV10-3 combines with J gene TRBJ2-1; weak D call: TRBD2 (6 bases). The V and J ends lost 4 bases and 1 base respectively, with 20 bases between them. CDR3 length equals 18 residues. The V gene's germline CDR1 is ENHRY and CDR2 SYGVKD.

This clone occurred a few times. The V gene is TRBV5-1, the J gene TRBJ2-1; TRBD1 matches at 10 bases. Unmatched junction bases numbered 5, after V lost 4 bases and J lost 4 bases. CDR3 length: 15 amino acids. Germline V gene data show CDR1 as SGHRS and CDR2 as YFSETQ. The CDR3 loop is CASSGTGEGYNEQFF. The CDR3 DNA sequence: TGCGCCAGCAGCGGGACAGGGGAGGGGTACAATGAGCAGTTCTTC.